Shown below are 22 T cell receptor beta chains from a single sample sequenced in a study of human T cells and chemical hapten exposure. TCRdb re-analysed the RACE reads in MiXCR, keeping a single row per CDR3 protein. The table lists 95,000 or so distinct CDR3 sequences, about 10% of them singletons, with 2.2% in the top ten. Time point of the sample: patch test 1, 2 weeks after DPC sensitization. Treatment of the sample: therapeutic diphenylcyclopropenone sensitization with weekly scalp DPC. This sample comprised whole blood, obtained in connection with sensitization to the hapten diphenylcyclopropenone (DPC). These receptors all come from a man between 40 and 49 years old with alopecia areata. Some clones in this sample may be carry-over from other donors' samples.

The sample holds many counts of this clonotype. The gene calls are TRBV2 and TRBJ1-1; unclear D gene. Deletions cut 5 bases from V and 4 bases from J, with 14 bases between. This CDR3 comprises 14 residues. Germline V gene lookup returns CDR1 SNHLY and CDR2 FYNNEI. The CDR3: CASSFSEGSTEAFF. In DNA form, the CDR3 reads TGTGCCAGCAGTTTTTCGGAAGGCAGCACTGAAGCTTTCTTT. The full variable domain, with the rest looked up from reference TRBV2 and TRBJ1-1, is EPEVTQTPSHQVTQMGQEVILRCVPISNHLYFYWYRQILGQKVEFLVSFYNNEISEKSEIFDDQFSVERPDGSNFTLKIRSTKLEDSAMYFCASSFSEGSTEAFFGQGTRLTVV.

A note on this clonotype: A much larger clone lies a single base off, so this may be a read error. This sequence joins TRBV6-5 and TRBJ2-5; 7 positions agree with TRBD2. With V trimmed by 7 bases and J by 7 bases, 15 bases remained unmatched. Looked up from germline, CDR1 is MNHEY and CDR2 is SVGAGI. CDR3 length: 15 amino acids. In nucleotides, the CDR3 is TGTGCCAGCAAGTCGGCGGGAGCTGAGGGAGGGACCCAGTACTTC. Translating it yields CASKSAGAEGGTQYF.

This chain connects TRBV7-2 to TRBJ2-3, with TRBD1 identical over 7 bases. CDR3 length: 16 amino acids. Germline loops: CDR1 SGHTA, CDR2 FQGNSA. Losses at the gene ends were 4 bases for V and 0 bases for J; bases not matched to a gene: 7. CDR3 nucleotide sequence: TGTGCCAGCAGCTGGGACAGACCGTCTAGCACAGATACGCAGTATTTT. Its translation: CASSWDRPSSTDTQYF.

This clonotype has a single count. The gene calls are TRBV29-1 and TRBJ2-3; D remains unclear. This CDR3 spans 14 amino acids. Germline values: CDR1 SQVTM, CDR2 ANQGSEA. V shed 6 bases and J shed 1 base, with 14 bases lying between them. In DNA form, the CDR3 reads TGCAGCGTCGCTGAACCATTCGGCACAGATACGCAGTATTTT. Translation gives CSVAEPFGTDTQYF.

This sequence joins TRBV6-2 or TRBV6-3 and TRBJ1-6, with D perhaps matching TRBD1 (5 bases). The CDR3 is 15 residues long. CDR1 MNHEY and CDR2 SVGEGT come from the germline V gene. The germline V and J ends were trimmed by 4 bases and 5 bases, with 12 bases remaining between them. CDR3 nucleotide sequence: TGTGCCAGCAGTTCCAGGACAATGAATAATTCACCCCTCCACTTT. Protein sequence: CASSSRTMNNSPLHF.

This clonotype was counted ten times or more. The rearrangement joins TRBV19 to TRBJ2-5; TRBD2 agrees at 11 bases. CDR3 size: 16 residues. V lost 10 bases to trimming and J lost 0 bases; unmatched junction nucleotides: 10. Germline values: CDR1 LNHDA, CDR2 SQIVND (reference sequence). CDR3 protein: CATSGTSGLYQETQYF. Written as DNA, the CDR3 is TGTGCCACATCTGGGACTAGCGGCTTGTACCAAGAGACCCAGTACTTC.

J is TRBJ2-5 and V is TRBV20-1, with TRBD1 identical over 8 bases. The CDR3 is 13 amino acids. V shed 3 bases, J shed 5 bases, and the junction held 5 bases outside the gene matches. Per germline, CDR1 DFQATT and CDR2 SNEGSKA (reference sequence). The CDR3 loop is CSARNRGYETQYF. DNA of the CDR3: TGCAGTGCTAGGAACAGGGGGTACGAGACCCAGTACTTC.

J is TRBJ2-5 and V is TRBV6-2 or TRBV6-3; 7 bases fit TRBD2. Trimming cost V 4 bases and J 3 bases; bases outside gene matches: 14. Germline-derived CDR1 and CDR2 are MNHEY and SVGEGT. The CDR3 contains 17 residues. The CDR3 sequence is CASSSPYAAGRKETQYF. The CDR3, as DNA: TGTGCCAGCAGTTCCCCATACGCAGCGGGGAGAAAAGAGACCCAGTACTTC.

This chain links TRBV5-1 with TRBJ2-5; unclear D gene. CDR1 and CDR2 from the germline V gene are SGHRS and YFSETQ. Between the trimmed V and J ends, which lost 1 base and 2 bases, there was a span of 15 bases. The CDR3 consists of 16 residues. The CDR3 spells CASSLRVSGTQETQYF. DNA for the CDR3: TGCGCCAGCAGCTTGAGGGTGTCGGGTACGCAAGAGACCCAGTACTTC.

This sequence joins TRBV11-1 and TRBJ2-4, with D perhaps TRBD1 (5 bases). The ends were cut back, 1 base at V and 8 bases at J, with 12 bases in the middle. Per the germline V gene, CDR1 is SGHAT and CDR2 is FQDESV (reference sequence). The CDR3 consists of 14 residues. Written as DNA, the CDR3 is TGTGCCAGCAGCTTAGAGGAACAGGACCACATTCAGTACTTC. Its translation is CASSLEEQDHIQYF.

This clonotype was seen repeatedly, ten times or more. The chain uses TRBV4-1 and TRBJ2-5; D unresolved. From germline, CDR1 is MGHRA and CDR2 YSYEKL. The CDR3 extends over 15 amino acids. The germline V and J ends were trimmed by 1 base and 5 bases, with 14 bases remaining between them. CDR3 sequence (DNA): TGCGCCAGCAGCCAAGGGGTAGGGTCCCGGGAGACCCAGTACTTC. It codes for CASSQGVGSRETQYF.

This clonotype appeared many times. The chain has TRBV12-3 or TRBV12-4 and TRBJ2-6, with TRBD1 matching over 8 bases. This CDR3 is built from 17 residues. J was trimmed by 2 bases and V by 6 bases; bases with no gene match: 9. CDR3 in DNA: TGTGCCAGCAGCCTTATAGACAGGGGCACTGGGGCCAACGTCCTGACTTTC. It translates to CASSLIDRGTGANVLTF.

The chain combines TRBV30 with TRBJ1-1; 7 bases map to TRBD1. This CDR3 region has 14 residues. Germline loops: CDR1 GTSNPN, CDR2 SVGIG (reference sequence). V was pared by 2 bases and J by 0 bases, with 3 bases of the junction left unmatched. CDR3 in DNA: TGTGCCTGGAGTCCACAGGGGATGAACACTGAAGCTTTCTTT. Protein sequence: CAWSPQGMNTEAFF.

The V gene is TRBV2, the J gene TRBJ1-2, with 7 bases that match TRBD1. Trimming removed 4 bases from V and 6 bases from J; junction bases left unmatched: 8. The CDR3 spans 14 residues. Per the germline V gene, CDR1 is SNHLY and CDR2 is FYNNEI. The CDR3 here is CASSVRDSSHGYTF. As DNA, the CDR3 is TGTGCCAGCAGTGTTAGGGACAGCTCCCATGGCTACACCTTC.

V usage is TRBV10-3 and J usage is TRBJ2-3; 8 positions agree with TRBD2. The CDR3 covers 17 residues. The ends lost 2 bases at V and 6 bases at J; junction bases unmatched: 13. Looked up from germline, CDR1 is ENHRY and CDR2 is SYGVKD. CDR3 region: CAISEIPGLGGKDTQYF. The CDR3 DNA reads TGTGCCATCAGTGAGATACCGGGACTAGGGGGAAAGGATACGCAGTATTTT.

The rearrangement joins TRBV6-5 to TRBJ2-5; 11 positions agree with TRBD2. Germline lookup yields CDR1 MNHEY and CDR2 SVGAGI. This CDR3 comprises 14 residues. V shed 8 bases and J 1 base; nucleotides not matched to a gene: 3. CDR3 DNA sequence: TGTGCCAGCCGACTAGCGGGGTTCCAAGAGACCCAGTACTTC. As protein: CASRLAGFQETQYF.

This clonotype appeared many times. The chain uses TRBV5-1 and TRBJ2-3, with D unclear. CDR3 length: 12 amino acids. Germline V lookup: CDR1 SGHRS, CDR2 YFSETQ. The V end was cut by 1 base, the J end by 2 bases, with 2 bases between. The CDR3 loop reads CASSLTTDTQYF. The CDR3 region has the DNA TGCGCCAGCAGCTTGACCACAGATACGCAGTATTTT. The entire variable domain, with the rest obtained from reference TRBV5-1 and TRBJ2-3, is as follows: KAGVTQTPRYLIKTRGQQVTLSCSPISGHRSVSWYQQTPGQGLQFLFEYFSETQRNKGNFPGRFSGRQFSNSRSEMNVSTLELGDSALYLCASSLTTDTQYFGPGTRLTVL.

This clonotype was recorded a few times. The CDR3 loop is CASRRDRGPGNQPQHF. CDR3 in DNA: TGTGCAAGTCGCAGGGACAGGGGGCCCGGCAATCAGCCCCAGCATTTT. The rearrangement joins TRBV12-2 to TRBJ1-5; no check of the table's D call, TRBD1, against the DNA was made. TRBV12-2 is a listed pseudogene. The CDR3 contains 16 residues.

About this clonotype: Its ends do not fully match the called genes, so a read error is possible. The V and J genes are TRBV14 and TRBJ1-5; 8 bases are shared with TRBD1. The CDR3 covers 18 residues. CDR1 SGHDN and CDR2 FVKESK come from the germline V gene. The CDR3 nucleotides read TGTGCCAGCAGCCAGCAGGCGCAGACAGGGGATAGCAATCAGCCCCAGAATTTT. Translated, it gives CASSQQAQTGDSNQPQNF.

This clonotype has a count of ten or more. This rearrangement joins TRBV4-3 to TRBJ2-7, with TRBD2 matching 9 bases. The CDR3 totals 15 residues. V shed 4 bases and J 3 bases; nucleotides not matched to a gene: 7. CDR1 is LGHNA, CDR2 YSLEER, per germline. The CDR3: CASSPYGSGGYEQYF. CDR3 nucleotide sequence: TGCGCCAGCAGCCCCTATGGTAGCGGGGGCTACGAGCAGTACTTC.

The chain links TRBV5-4 to TRBJ1-4; 8 bases agree with TRBD1. This CDR3 is built from 14 residues. Trimming cost V 4 bases and J 7 bases; bases outside gene matches: 6. Germline V gene data show CDR1 as SGHNT and CDR2 as YYREEE (reference sequence). The DNA for the CDR3 is TGTGCCAGCAGCCCGACAGGGGAAGGTGAAAAACTGTTTTTT. Its translation is CASSPTGEGEKLFF.

The chain couples TRBV7-2 to TRBJ2-4, with TRBD2 identical over 10 bases. Germline trimming cut 1 base from V and 1 base from J; bases unmatched to any gene: 4. The CDR3 covers 17 residues. Germline V gene lookup returns CDR1 SGHTA and CDR2 FQGNSA. CDR3 loop: CASSLGGLANAKNIQYF. The CDR3 DNA reads as TGTGCCAGCAGCTTAGGGGGACTAGCGAACGCCAAAAACATTCAGTACTTC.